A selection of T cell receptor beta chains follows, all from one sample in a study of OX40 agonist ivuxolimab in advanced cancers. Clones were read by immunoSEQ multiplex PCR, and TCRdb kept only the in-frame ones, dropping some. The repertoire includes more than 60,000 clones, approximately 94% of them detected once, and roughly 19% sits in the top ten. Here the sequenced sample was CD4+ or CD8+ T cells sorted from blood, taken in a trial of the OX40 agonist ivuxolimab. These receptors were collected from an adult with an advanced solid tumor such as melanoma, head and neck, liver or kidney cancer. The CDR3 runs from the conserved cysteine through the conserved F or W. The order of the fields is CDR3 protein, V gene, J gene, CDR3 length.

cdr3_aa: CASSEFWGEETQYF
v_call: TRBV25-1
j_call: TRBJ2-5
cdr3_length: 14

cdr3_aa: CASSEAWDSSYEQYF
v_call: TRBV6-1
j_call: TRBJ2-7
cdr3_length: 15

cdr3_aa: CASRLPGETQYF
v_call: TRBV6-5
j_call: TRBJ2-5
cdr3_length: 12

cdr3_aa: CASSEWLGGPPLYEQYF
v_call: TRBV2
j_call: TRBJ2-7
cdr3_length: 17

cdr3_aa: CASSLRRQGADGANVLTF
v_call: TRBV5-1
j_call: TRBJ2-6
cdr3_length: 18

cdr3_aa: CASSRDRGVYGYTF
v_call: TRBV7-9
j_call: TRBJ1-2
cdr3_length: 14

cdr3_aa: CASSLGEENEQFF
v_call: TRBV7-7
j_call: TRBJ2-1
cdr3_length: 13

cdr3_aa: CATQGGNTEAFF
v_call: TRBV2
j_call: TRBJ1-1
cdr3_length: 12

cdr3_aa: CASSPGGVAGTFEGDTQYF
v_call: TRBV4-2
j_call: TRBJ2-3
cdr3_length: 19

cdr3_aa: CASSLIGSNEQFF
v_call: TRBV5-6
j_call: TRBJ2-1
cdr3_length: 13

cdr3_aa: CASSQGVFGRVTEAFF
v_call: TRBV4-2
j_call: TRBJ1-1
cdr3_length: 16

cdr3_aa: CASSVGSTANYGYTF
v_call: TRBV9
j_call: TRBJ1-2
cdr3_length: 15

cdr3_aa: CASSVGVRGYTF
v_call: TRBV9
j_call: TRBJ1-2
cdr3_length: 12

cdr3_aa: CASSSRTEAYNEQFF
v_call: TRBV7-6
j_call: TRBJ2-1
cdr3_length: 15

cdr3_aa: CASSQDFQQGSAYGYTF
v_call: TRBV4-1
j_call: TRBJ1-2
cdr3_length: 17

cdr3_aa: CASSGNPSTDTQYF
v_call: TRBV2
j_call: TRBJ2-3
cdr3_length: 14

cdr3_aa: CASSPEVGQDYEQYF
v_call: TRBV5-6
j_call: NA
cdr3_length: 15

cdr3_aa: CSVTLAGPTDTQYF
v_call: TRBV29-1
j_call: TRBJ2-3
cdr3_length: 14

cdr3_aa: CASSAEEGQPQHF
v_call: TRBV9
j_call: TRBJ1-5
cdr3_length: 13

cdr3_aa: CASSLSSYEQYF
v_call: TRBV7-9
j_call: NA
cdr3_length: 12

cdr3_aa: CASSRGTGVEETQYF
v_call: TRBV4-3
j_call: TRBJ2-5
cdr3_length: 15

cdr3_aa: CASSSATGAEQFF
v_call: TRBV11-2
j_call: TRBJ2-1
cdr3_length: 13

cdr3_aa: CATGTGYTDTQYF
v_call: TRBV15
j_call: TRBJ2-3
cdr3_length: 13

cdr3_aa: CASSSGQGNYGYTF
v_call: TRBV5-8
j_call: TRBJ1-2
cdr3_length: 14

cdr3_aa: CASRDYDNEQFF
v_call: TRBV2
j_call: TRBJ2-1
cdr3_length: 12

cdr3_aa: CASSFGTESYEQYF
v_call: TRBV5-4
j_call: TRBJ2-7
cdr3_length: 14

cdr3_aa: CASQLDSTDTQYF
v_call: TRBV5-1
j_call: TRBJ2-3
cdr3_length: 13

cdr3_aa: CSVITESSYEQYF
v_call: TRBV29-1
j_call: TRBJ2-7
cdr3_length: 13

cdr3_aa: CASSPTGNNEQFF
v_call: TRBV5-1
j_call: TRBJ2-1
cdr3_length: 13

cdr3_aa: CASSQGASYAYEQYF
v_call: TRBV4-2
j_call: TRBJ2-7
cdr3_length: 15

cdr3_aa: CAWSVQRRSYEQYF
v_call: TRBV30
j_call: TRBJ2-7
cdr3_length: 14

cdr3_aa: CASSLGASYNEQFF
v_call: TRBV27
j_call: TRBJ2-1
cdr3_length: 14

cdr3_aa: CASRPGRAKTGEQFF
v_call: TRBV7-6
j_call: TRBJ2-1
cdr3_length: 15

cdr3_aa: CASSDSGTSGTDTQYF
v_call: TRBV7-9
j_call: TRBJ2-3
cdr3_length: 16

cdr3_aa: CASSLAKRLGNQPQHF
v_call: TRBV5-8
j_call: TRBJ1-5
cdr3_length: 16

cdr3_aa: CASNSGLKSTVHTGELFF
v_call: TRBV21-1
j_call: TRBJ2-2
cdr3_length: 18

cdr3_aa: CASSLEGTGNSGNTIYF
v_call: TRBV5-4
j_call: TRBJ1-3
cdr3_length: 17

cdr3_aa: CASSTPDLVLYNEQFF
v_call: TRBV19
j_call: TRBJ2-1
cdr3_length: 16

cdr3_aa: CASSVDRLEDTQYF
v_call: TRBV9
j_call: TRBJ2-3
cdr3_length: 14

cdr3_aa: CASRSNYGYTF
v_call: TRBV6-5
j_call: TRBJ1-2
cdr3_length: 11

cdr3_aa: CASTNDWGSYEQYF
v_call: TRBV6-1
j_call: TRBJ2-7
cdr3_length: 14

cdr3_aa: CASFLSRDRENTGELFF
v_call: TRBV2
j_call: TRBJ2-2
cdr3_length: 17

cdr3_aa: CASSVDRVGKYNEQFF
v_call: TRBV9
j_call: TRBJ2-1
cdr3_length: 16

cdr3_aa: CASSTPTGFSEQKGEAFF
v_call: TRBV19
j_call: TRBJ1-1
cdr3_length: 18